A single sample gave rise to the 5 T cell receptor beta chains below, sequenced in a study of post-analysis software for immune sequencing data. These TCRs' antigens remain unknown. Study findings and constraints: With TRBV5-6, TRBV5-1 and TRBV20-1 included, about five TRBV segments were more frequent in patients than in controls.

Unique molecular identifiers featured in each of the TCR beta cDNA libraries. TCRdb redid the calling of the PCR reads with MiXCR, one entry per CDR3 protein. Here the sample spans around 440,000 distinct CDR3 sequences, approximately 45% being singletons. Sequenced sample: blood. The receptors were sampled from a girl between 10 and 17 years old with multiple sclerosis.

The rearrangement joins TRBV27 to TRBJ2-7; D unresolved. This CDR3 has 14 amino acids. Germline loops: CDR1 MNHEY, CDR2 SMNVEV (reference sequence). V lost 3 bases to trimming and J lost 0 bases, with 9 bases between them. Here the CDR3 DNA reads TGTGCCAGCAGTTTTGGGCCGTTCTCCTACGAGCAGTACTTC. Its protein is CASSFGPFSYEQYF.

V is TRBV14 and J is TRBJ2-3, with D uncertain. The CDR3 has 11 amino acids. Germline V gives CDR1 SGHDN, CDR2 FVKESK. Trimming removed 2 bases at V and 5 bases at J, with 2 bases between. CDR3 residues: CASSQQDTQYF. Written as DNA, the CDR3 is TGTGCCAGCAGCCAACAAGATACGCAGTATTTT.

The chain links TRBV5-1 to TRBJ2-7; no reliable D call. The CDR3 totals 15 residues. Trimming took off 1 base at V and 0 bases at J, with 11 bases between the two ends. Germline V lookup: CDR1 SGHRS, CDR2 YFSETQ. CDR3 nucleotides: TGCGCCAGCAGCTTGAGCGAGAGCACCTCCTACGAGCAGTACTTC. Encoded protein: CASSLSESTSYEQYF.

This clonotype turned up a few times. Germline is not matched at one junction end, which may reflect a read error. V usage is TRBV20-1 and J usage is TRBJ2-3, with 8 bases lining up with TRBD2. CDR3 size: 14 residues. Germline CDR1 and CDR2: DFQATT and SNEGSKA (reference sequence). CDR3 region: CSARYQRERDTQYF. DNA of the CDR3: TGTAGTGCTAGATACCAGCGGGAGAGGGATACGCAGTATTTT.

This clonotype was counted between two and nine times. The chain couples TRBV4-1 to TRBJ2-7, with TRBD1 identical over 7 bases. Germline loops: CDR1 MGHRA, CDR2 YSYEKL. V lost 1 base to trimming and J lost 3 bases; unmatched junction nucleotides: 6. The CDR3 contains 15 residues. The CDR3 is CASSQVEDRNYEQYF. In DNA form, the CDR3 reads TGCGCCAGCAGCCAAGTGGAGGACAGGAACTACGAGCAGTACTTC.